The 3 T cell receptor beta chains below were found in one sample sequenced in a study of beta chain features in type 1 diabetes. What was sequenced were expressed TCRB transcripts, since all of the isolated RNA had been reverse transcribed. Using immunoSEQ multiplex PCR, the repertoire was profiled, and TCRdb retains in-frame clones only, with some absent. Here the sample spans about 470,000 clones, roughly 30% being singletons. The sample was naive CD4+ T cells from blood. The source is a man younger than 30 in good health.

This clone has more than one count but fewer than ten. The chain links TRBV15 to TRBJ2-5, with D possibly called TRBD1 or TRBD2 (5 bases each). The CDR3 is made up of 16 amino acids. CDR1 is LNHNV, CDR2 YYDKDF, per germline (reference sequence). Trimming cost V 0 bases and J 1 base, with 12 bases left between them. This chain's CDR3 is CATSRDSGRLQETQYF. The CDR3 DNA sequence: TGTGCCACCAGCAGAGATTCGGGACGGCTCCAAGAGACCCAGTACTTC.

This clone was detected only a few times. The chain links TRBV29-1 to TRBJ2-5; TRBD2 matches 7 bases. Per germline, CDR1 SQVTM and CDR2 ANQGSEA. This CDR3 is 12 amino acids long. CDR3 sequence: CTYWGGGETQYF. CDR3 DNA: TGCACCTATTGGGGGGGAGGAGAGACCCAGTACTTC.

The V gene is TRBV15, the J gene TRBJ2-5; 7 nucleotides agree with TRBD2. CDR1 and CDR2 (germline): LNHNV, YYDKDF (reference sequence). V lost 1 base, J lost 5 bases, and 7 bases stayed unmatched. The CDR3 runs to 15 residues. CDR3 sequence: CATSRVPGRVETQYF. The CDR3 DNA sequence: TGTGCCACCAGCAGAGTACCAGGGAGGGTCGAGACCCAGTACTTC.